The 2 T cell receptor beta chains below all came from one sample that was sequenced in a study of cytomegalovirus exposure and HLA in healthy donors. Amplification used 60 Vbeta primers and 13 Jbeta primers. Profiling relied on immunoSEQ multiplex PCR, and the TCRdb table lists in-frame clones only, not all of them. This sample's clone table lists about 120,000 clones. Source material: PBMCs. Every receptor here comes from a man under 40 in good health and CMV-seronegative.

The gene calls are TRBV28 and TRBJ1-5; 9 bases match TRBD1. Germline CDR1 reads MDHEN; CDR2 reads SYDVKM. The CDR3 loop spans 17 amino acids. Trimming cost V 6 bases and J 0 bases; bases outside gene matches: 9. The CDR3, as DNA: TGTGCCAGCAGCTGGGACAGGGACGATTATAGCAATCAGCCCCAGCATTTT. Protein product: CASSWDRDDYSNQPQHF.

This chain connects TRBV19 to TRBJ1-2; 11 nucleotides agree with TRBD1. The CDR3 runs 14 residues. CDR1 is LNHDA, CDR2 SQIVND, per germline (reference sequence). The V segment lost 6 bases and the J segment 3 bases; nucleotides outside the gene matches: 3. For the CDR3, the DNA is TGTGCCAGTAGGCGGGACAGGGGGGACTATGGCTACACCTTC. It specifies CASRRDRGDYGYTF.